This record covers a single T cell receptor beta chain. The data were obtained in a study of CD8 T cells in Susac syndrome. RNA totalling roughly 0.5 to 1 ug underwent reverse transcription with random hexamers. Amplification of TCR beta CDR3 spanned 54 Vbeta and 13 Jbeta via immunoSEQ multiplex PCR. A single record per CDR3 protein comes from TCRdb applying MiXCR to the immunoSEQ multiplex PCR reads. In the table there are about 180,000 distinct CDR3 sequences, roughly 94% of which are singletons. V lost 2 bases and J lost 5, with 6 bases in between. The CDR3 covers 12 residues. Per the germline V gene, CDR1 is MGHDK and CDR2 is SYGVNS.

This TCR derives from a human donor with Susac syndrome. The chain recombines TRBV25-1 with TRBJ2-5; possibly TRBD1 for D (5 bases). The sample was CD4+ T cells from PBMCs. CDR3 bases: TGTGCCAGCAGTGAAAAGGGGGAGACCCAGTACTTC. Translation gives CASSEKGETQYF.